What follows are 15 T cell receptor beta chains derived from one specimen sequenced in a study of Ad26.COV2.S vaccination and SARS-CoV-2 variants. Assay: immunoSEQ multiplex PCR; the TCRdb copy retains only in-frame clones and omits some. This repertoire shows hundreds of thousands of clones, 92% found once; its top ten account for 3.9%. The specimen was peripheral blood, collected after recovery from COVID-19. These receptor sequences come from a human donor who had recovered from COVID-19.

In DNA, the CDR3 is TGCGCCAGCAGTGAGTACAGGAGGGCCTCACCTGGAAACACCATATATTTT. This gives the protein CASSEYRRASPGNTIYF. The chain carries TRBV10-1 and TRBJ1-3, with D maybe TRBD1 (5 bases). The germline V gene encodes CDR1 WNHNN and CDR2 SYGVQD (reference sequence). This CDR3 region has 17 residues. Trimming shortened V by 1 base and J by 2 bases, and 15 bases separated the two germline ends.

The chain is built from TRBV28 and TRBJ2-5, with a weak D call TRBD2 (7 bases). Germline V lookup: CDR1 MDHEN, CDR2 SYDVKM. With 9 bases removed from V and 4 bases from J, the gap between germline ends came to 12 bases. The CDR3 runs 12 residues. CDR3 loop: CASKGGVETQYF. The CDR3 coding sequence is TGTGCCAGTAAAGGGGGGGTAGAGACCCAGTACTTC.

This chain joins TRBV4-1 and TRBJ1-1; no firm D call. The ends were cut back, 5 bases at V and 5 bases at J, with 15 bases in the middle. This CDR3 contains 14 residues. Per germline, CDR1 MGHRA and CDR2 YSYEKL. CDR3 sequence reads: CASSERALDTEAFF. CDR3 bases: TGCGCCAGCAGCGAGAGGGCGCTTGATACTGAAGCTTTCTTT.

The chain has TRBV9 and TRBJ2-7, with 7 bases fitting TRBD1. The CDR3 runs to 11 residues. Germline V CDR1 and CDR2: SGDLS, YYNGEE. V lost 3 bases, J lost 12 bases, and 6 bases stayed unmatched. The CDR3 region is CASSATGKLYF. The DNA of the CDR3 is TGTGCCAGCAGCGCGACAGGGAAGTTGTACTTC.

V usage is TRBV7-9 and J usage is TRBJ2-1, with D tentatively TRBD1 (6 bases). Trimming shortened V by 4 bases and J by 0 bases, and 10 bases separated the two germline ends. The CDR3 spans 15 residues. The germline V gene has CDR1 SEHNR and CDR2 FQNEAQ (reference sequence). CDR3 DNA sequence: TGTGCCAGCAGCTCGGACAGACTCTCCTACAATGAGCAGTTCTTC. This translates into CASSSDRLSYNEQFF.

The chain couples TRBV18 to TRBJ1-1, with D unclear. The CDR3 has 13 residues. V dropped 5 bases and J dropped 3 bases, with 10 bases sitting between them. Germline lookup yields CDR1 KGHSH and CDR2 LQKENI. CDR3 loop: CASSRVRDTEAFF. Written as DNA, the CDR3 is TGTGCCAGCTCAAGGGTGAGGGACACTGAAGCTTTCTTT.

The chain employs TRBV27 and TRBJ1-5; 8 bases match TRBD1. Germline-derived CDR1 and CDR2 are MNHEY and SMNVEV (reference sequence). The CDR3 extends over 15 amino acids. V trimming: 4 bases; J trimming: 5 bases; junction bases outside the gene matches: 7. The CDR3 region has the DNA TGTGCCAGCAGTTCCACAGGGGGATCCTATCAGCCCCAGCATTTT. Its translation: CASSSTGGSYQPQHF.

The V gene is TRBV3-1 (or the pseudogene TRBV3-2), the J gene TRBJ2-3; 10 bases fit TRBD2. With V trimmed by 1 base and J by 0 bases, 1 base remained unmatched. Looked up from germline, CDR1 is LGHDT and CDR2 is YNNKEL (reference sequence). This CDR3 has 16 residues. The CDR3 sequence is CASSQVSGGSTDTQYF. CDR3 in DNA: TGTGCCAGCAGCCAAGTTAGCGGGGGGAGCACAGATACGCAGTATTTT.

A word on this clone: Other nucleotide sequences from this sample produce the same CDR3. The chain recombines TRBV9 with TRBJ1-1, with no clear D. Per the germline V gene, CDR1 is SGDLS and CDR2 is YYNGEE. Trimming shortened V by 0 bases and J by 2 bases, and 5 bases separated the two germline ends. This CDR3 has 13 residues. This CDR3 reads CASSVGSNTEAFF. In DNA form, the CDR3 reads TGTGCCAGCAGCGTAGGGTCCAACACTGAAGCTTTCTTT.

With regard to this clone: This sample includes further DNA sequences coding for the same CDR3. The genes are TRBV7-3 and TRBJ1-2; no clear D. The CDR3 extends over 12 amino acids. Germline CDR1 SGHTA, CDR2 FQGTGA. V lost 5 bases and J 8 bases, leaving 12 bases between the germline ends. CDR3 sequence reads: CASSARGGGYTF. The CDR3 DNA sequence: TGTGCCAGCAGCGCTCGGGGTGGGGGCTACACCTTC.

The V and J genes are TRBV27 and TRBJ1-2; TRBD1 agrees at 9 bases. Germline CDR1 reads MNHEY; CDR2 reads SMNVEV (reference sequence). The CDR3 is made up of 15 amino acids. The junction had 5 bases not matched to a gene; V was cut back by 0 bases and J by 6 bases. CDR3: CASSLSMGQGNGYTF. CDR3 DNA sequence: TGTGCCAGCAGTTTATCGATGGGACAGGGAAATGGCTACACCTTC.

The chain uses TRBV6-6 and TRBJ2-5; the match to TRBD1 covers 8 bases. The germline V gene has CDR1 MNHNY and CDR2 SVGAGI (reference sequence). The V and J ends lost 7 bases and 6 bases, in that order; junction bases with no gene match: 13. This CDR3 has 15 amino acids. CDR3 DNA sequence: TGTGCCAGCACCCACGCAGGGGGCGCGGGGAAGACCCAGTACTTC. It yields the protein CASTHAGGAGKTQYF.

The chain recombines TRBV5-1 with TRBJ2-5; 7 nucleotides align to TRBD1. This CDR3 is built from 14 residues. The trim removed 4 bases at V and 3 bases at J, leaving 6 bases unmatched. Germline-derived CDR1 and CDR2 are SGHRS and YFSETQ. CDR3 DNA sequence: TGCGCCAGCAGCCAACAGGGGCTTGAAGAGACCCAGTACTTC. It translates to CASSQQGLEETQYF.

V gene TRBV11-2 combines with J gene TRBJ2-7; 8 nucleotides align to TRBD2. With V trimmed by 3 bases and J by 6 bases, 10 bases remained unmatched. The germline V gene encodes CDR1 SGHAT and CDR2 FQNNGV. This CDR3 has 15 residues. The DNA of the CDR3 is TGTGCCAGCAGCTTGCGGCCGGGACTAGTTAGCGAGCAGTACTTC. It codes for CASSLRPGLVSEQYF.

As regards this clone: The junction and the germline gene differ at one end; a read error may be behind it. The chain is built from TRBV14 and TRBJ2-7; possibly TRBD1 for D (6 bases). The length of the CDR3 is 15 residues. The germline V gene has CDR1 SGHDN and CDR2 FVKESK. CDR3 DNA sequence: TGTGCCAGCAGCCCGTACAGGACAGCCTCCTACGAGCGGTACTTC. Protein: CASSPYRTASYERYF. The full variable domain, rest sourced from reference TRBV14 and TRBJ2-7, is EAGVTQFPSHSVIEKGQTVTLRCDPISGHDNLYWYRRVMGKEIKFLLHFVKESKQDESGMPNNRFLAERTGGTYSTLKVQPAELEDSGVYFCASSPYRTASYERYFGPGTRLTVT.